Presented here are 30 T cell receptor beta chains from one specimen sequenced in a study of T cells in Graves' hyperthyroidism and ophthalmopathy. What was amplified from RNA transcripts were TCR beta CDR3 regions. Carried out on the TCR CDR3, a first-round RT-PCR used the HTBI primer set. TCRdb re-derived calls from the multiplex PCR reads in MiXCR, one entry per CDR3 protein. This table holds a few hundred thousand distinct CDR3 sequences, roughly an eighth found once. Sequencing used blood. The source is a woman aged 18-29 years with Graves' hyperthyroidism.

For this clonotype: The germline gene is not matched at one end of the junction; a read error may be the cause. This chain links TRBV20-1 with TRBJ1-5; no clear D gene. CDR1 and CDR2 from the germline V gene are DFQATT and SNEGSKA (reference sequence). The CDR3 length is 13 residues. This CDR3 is CSAKLGNNQPRHF. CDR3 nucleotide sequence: TGCAGTGCAAAACTAGGGAACAATCAGCCCCGGCATTTT.

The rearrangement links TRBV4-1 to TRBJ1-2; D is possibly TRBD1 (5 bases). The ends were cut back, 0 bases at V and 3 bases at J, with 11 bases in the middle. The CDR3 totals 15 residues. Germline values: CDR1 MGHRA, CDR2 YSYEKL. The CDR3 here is CASSQDGRADYGYTF. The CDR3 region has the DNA TGCGCCAGCAGCCAAGATGGCAGGGCAGACTATGGCTACACCTTC.

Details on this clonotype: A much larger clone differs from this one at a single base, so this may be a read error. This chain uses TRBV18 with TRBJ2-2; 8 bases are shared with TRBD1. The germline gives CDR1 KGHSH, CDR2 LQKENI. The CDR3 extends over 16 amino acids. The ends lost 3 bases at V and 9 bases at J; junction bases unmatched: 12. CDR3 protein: CASSPSGTGLARELFF. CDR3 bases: TGTGCCAGCTCACCCTCTGGGACAGGCCTAGCCAGGGAGCTGTTTTTT.

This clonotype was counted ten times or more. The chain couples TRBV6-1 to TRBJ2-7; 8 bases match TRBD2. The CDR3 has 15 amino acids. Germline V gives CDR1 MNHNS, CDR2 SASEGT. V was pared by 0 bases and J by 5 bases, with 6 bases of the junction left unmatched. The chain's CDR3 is CASSEAAGRADEQYV. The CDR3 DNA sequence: TGTGCCAGCAGTGAAGCGGCCGGGAGGGCCGACGAGCAGTACGTC.

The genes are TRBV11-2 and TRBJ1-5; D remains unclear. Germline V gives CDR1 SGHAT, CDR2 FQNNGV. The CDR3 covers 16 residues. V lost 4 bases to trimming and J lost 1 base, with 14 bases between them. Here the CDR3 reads CASSSEYHSSNQPQHF. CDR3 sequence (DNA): TGTGCCAGCAGCTCCGAATATCATAGCAGCAATCAGCCCCAGCATTTT. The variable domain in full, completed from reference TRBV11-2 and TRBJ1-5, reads EAGVAQSPRYKIIEKRQSVAFWCNPISGHATLYWYQQILGQGPKLLIQFQNNGVVDDSQLPKDRFSAERLKGVDSTLKIQPAKLEDSAVYLCASSSEYHSSNQPQHFGDGTRLSIL.

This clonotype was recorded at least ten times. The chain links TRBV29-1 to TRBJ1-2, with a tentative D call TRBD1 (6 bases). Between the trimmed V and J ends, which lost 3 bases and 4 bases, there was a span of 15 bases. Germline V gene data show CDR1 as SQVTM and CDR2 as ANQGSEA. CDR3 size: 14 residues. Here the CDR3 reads CSVDPQGRGYGYTF. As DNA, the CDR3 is TGCAGCGTTGACCCACAGGGCCGAGGCTATGGCTACACCTTC.

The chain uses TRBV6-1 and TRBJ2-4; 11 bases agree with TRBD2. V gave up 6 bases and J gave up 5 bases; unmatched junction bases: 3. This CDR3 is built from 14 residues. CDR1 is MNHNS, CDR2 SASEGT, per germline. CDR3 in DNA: TGTGCCAGCAGACAGGGACTAGCGGAAAACATTCAGTACTTC. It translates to CASRQGLAENIQYF.

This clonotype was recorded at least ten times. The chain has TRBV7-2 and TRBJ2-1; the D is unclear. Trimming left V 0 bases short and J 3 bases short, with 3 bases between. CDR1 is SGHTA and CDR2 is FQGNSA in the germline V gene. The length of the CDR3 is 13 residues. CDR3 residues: CASSLARYNEQFF. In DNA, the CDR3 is TGTGCCAGCAGCTTAGCGCGCTACAATGAGCAGTTCTTC. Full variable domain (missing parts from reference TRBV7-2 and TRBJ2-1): GAGVSQSPSNKVTEKGKDVELRCDPISGHTALYWYRQSLGQGLEFLIYFQGNSAPDKSGLPSDRFSAERTGGSVSTLTIQRTQQEDSAVYLCASSLARYNEQFFGPGTRLTVL.

CDR3 coding DNA: TGTGCCTGGAGTGTTCTGGGGACCCACTATGGCTACACCTTC. Amino acids: CAWSVLGTHYGYTF. The chain couples TRBV30 to TRBJ1-2; a possible D gene is TRBD1 (5 bases). Germline V gene sequence: CDR1 GTSNPN, CDR2 SVGIG (reference sequence). Trimming removed 0 bases at V and 3 bases at J, with 11 bases between. The CDR3 extends over 14 amino acids. Combining the CDR3 with reference TRBV30 and TRBJ1-2 gives the whole variable domain SQTIHQWPATLVQPVGSPLSLECTVEGTSNPNLYWYRQAAGRGLQLLFYSVGIGQISSEVPQNLSASRPQDRQFILSSKKLLLSDSGFYLCAWSVLGTHYGYTFGSGTRLTVV.

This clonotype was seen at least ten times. CDR3 bases: TGTGCCAGCAGCCCCTCCGCGGGGACATCGGATGGCTACACCTTC. This codes for CASSPSAGTSDGYTF. The rearrangement links TRBV7-9 to TRBJ1-2; D might be TRBD1 (6 bases). The CDR3 covers 15 residues. V shed 5 bases and J shed 6 bases, with 19 bases lying between them. CDR1 is SEHNR, CDR2 FQNEAQ, per germline (reference sequence). Using reference TRBV7-9 and TRBJ1-2 for the parts outside the CDR3, the full variable domain is DTGVSQNPRHKITKRGQNVTFRCDPISEHNRLYWYRQTLGQGPEFLTYFQNEAQLEKSRLLSDRFSAERPKGSFSTLEIQRTEQGDSAMYLCASSPSAGTSDGYTFGSGTRLTVV.

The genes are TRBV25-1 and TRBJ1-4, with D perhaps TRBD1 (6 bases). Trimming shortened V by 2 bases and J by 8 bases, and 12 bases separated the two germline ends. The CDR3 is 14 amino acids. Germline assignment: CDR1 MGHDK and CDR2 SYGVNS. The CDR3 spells CASSEGQRWEKLFF. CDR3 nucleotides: TGTGCCAGCAGTGAAGGACAGCGGTGGGAAAAACTGTTTTTT.

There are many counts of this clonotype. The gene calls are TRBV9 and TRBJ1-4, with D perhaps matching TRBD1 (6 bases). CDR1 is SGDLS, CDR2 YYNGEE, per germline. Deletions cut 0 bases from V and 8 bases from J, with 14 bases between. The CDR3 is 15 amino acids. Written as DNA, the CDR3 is TGTGCCAGCAGCGTAGGAGGGGGGATCGGCGAAAAACTGTTTTTT. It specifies CASSVGGGIGEKLFF.

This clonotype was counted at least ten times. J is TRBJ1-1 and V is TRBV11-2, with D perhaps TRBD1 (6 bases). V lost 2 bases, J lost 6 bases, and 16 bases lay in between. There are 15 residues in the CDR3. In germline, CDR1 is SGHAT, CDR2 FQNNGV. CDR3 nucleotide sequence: TGTGCCAGCAGCTTAAGGGGGGCCGAAAACTCTGAAGCTTTCTTT. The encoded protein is CASSLRGAENSEAFF.

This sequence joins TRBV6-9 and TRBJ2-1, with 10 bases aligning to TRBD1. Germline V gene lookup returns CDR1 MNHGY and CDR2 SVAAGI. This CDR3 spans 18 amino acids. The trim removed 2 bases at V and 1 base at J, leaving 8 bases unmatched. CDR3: CASSYRDRGTRSYNEQFF. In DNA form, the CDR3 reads TGTGCCAGCAGTTATCGGGACAGGGGAACTAGGTCCTACAATGAGCAGTTCTTC.

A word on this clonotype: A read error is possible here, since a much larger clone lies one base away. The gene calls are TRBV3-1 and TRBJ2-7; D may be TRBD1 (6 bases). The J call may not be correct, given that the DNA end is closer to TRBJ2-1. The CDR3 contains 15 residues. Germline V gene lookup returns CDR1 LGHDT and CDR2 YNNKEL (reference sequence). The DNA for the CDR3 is TGTGCCAGCAGCCAAGGGCAGGGGAGCTCCTACGAGCAGTTCTTC. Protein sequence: CASSQGQGSSYEQFF.

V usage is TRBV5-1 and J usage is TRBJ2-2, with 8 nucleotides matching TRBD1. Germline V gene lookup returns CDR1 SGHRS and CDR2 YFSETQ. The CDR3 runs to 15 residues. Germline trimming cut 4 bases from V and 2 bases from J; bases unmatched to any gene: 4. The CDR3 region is CASSVGQGNTGELFF. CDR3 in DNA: TGCGCCAGCAGCGTCGGACAGGGAAACACCGGGGAGCTGTTTTTT.

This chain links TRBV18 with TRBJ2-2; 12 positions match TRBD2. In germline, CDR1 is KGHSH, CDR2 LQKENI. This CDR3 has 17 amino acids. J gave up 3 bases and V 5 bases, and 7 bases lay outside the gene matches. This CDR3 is CASSSLAGGTYTGELFF. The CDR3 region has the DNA TGTGCCAGCTCATCCCTAGCGGGAGGGACGTACACCGGGGAGCTGTTTTTT.

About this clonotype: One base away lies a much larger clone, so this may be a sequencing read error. In nucleotides, the CDR3 is TGTGCCAGCGGTTACCAGGGGAGGAACACTGAAGCTTTCTTT. Translating it yields CASGYQGRNTEAFF. The rearrangement links TRBV27 to TRBJ1-1, with a tentative D call TRBD1 (6 bases). The CDR3 is 14 amino acids. Trimming left V 8 bases short and J 1 base short, with 14 bases between. The V gene's germline CDR1 is MNHEY and CDR2 SMNVEV (reference sequence).

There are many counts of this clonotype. The CDR3 DNA sequence: TGTGCCAGCAGTGGACGGCTAGCGGGTTTAAATGAGCAGTTCTTC. This translates into CASSGRLAGLNEQFF. The chain has TRBV2 and TRBJ2-1; 8 positions match TRBD2. This CDR3 is built from 15 residues. Germline lookup yields CDR1 SNHLY and CDR2 FYNNEI. The junction had 9 bases not matched to a gene; V was cut back by 4 bases and J by 7 bases.

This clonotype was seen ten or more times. The chain's CDR3 is CASAFPHQPQHF. The CDR3 nucleotides read TGTGCTAGTGCCTTCCCTCATCAGCCCCAGCATTTT. This chain connects TRBV12-5 to TRBJ1-5, with D uncertain. V shed 7 bases and J shed 5 bases, with 9 bases lying between them. Germline CDR1 LGHNT, CDR2 FRNRAP. The length of the CDR3 is 12 residues.

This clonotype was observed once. This CDR3 reads CASSESGNEQFF. The CDR3 DNA reads TGTGCCAGCAGTGAATCCGGCAATGAGCAGTTCTTC. The J gene is TRBJ2-1, the V gene TRBV25-1; D is undetermined. V gave up 1 base and J gave up 6 bases, with 4 bases separating them. The CDR3 contains 12 residues. Germline V gene sequence: CDR1 MGHDK, CDR2 SYGVNS.

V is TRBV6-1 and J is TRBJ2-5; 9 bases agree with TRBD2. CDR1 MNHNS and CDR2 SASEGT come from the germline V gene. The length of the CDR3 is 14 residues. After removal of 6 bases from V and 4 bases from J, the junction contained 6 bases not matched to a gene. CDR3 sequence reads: CASRRGTSRETQYF. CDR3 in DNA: TGTGCCAGCAGACGCGGGACTAGCAGAGAGACCCAGTACTTC.

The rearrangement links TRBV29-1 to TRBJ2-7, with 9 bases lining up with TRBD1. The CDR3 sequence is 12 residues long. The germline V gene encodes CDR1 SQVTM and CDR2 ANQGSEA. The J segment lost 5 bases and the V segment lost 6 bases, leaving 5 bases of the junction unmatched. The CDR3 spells CSVGQGGNEQYF. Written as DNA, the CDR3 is TGCAGCGTGGGACAGGGCGGCAACGAGCAGTACTTC.

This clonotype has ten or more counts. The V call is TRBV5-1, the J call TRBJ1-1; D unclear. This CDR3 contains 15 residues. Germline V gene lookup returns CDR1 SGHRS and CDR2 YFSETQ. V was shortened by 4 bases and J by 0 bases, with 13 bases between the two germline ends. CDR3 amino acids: CASSPRAEMNTEAFF. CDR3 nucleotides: TGCGCCAGCAGCCCGCGAGCAGAGATGAACACTGAAGCTTTCTTT.

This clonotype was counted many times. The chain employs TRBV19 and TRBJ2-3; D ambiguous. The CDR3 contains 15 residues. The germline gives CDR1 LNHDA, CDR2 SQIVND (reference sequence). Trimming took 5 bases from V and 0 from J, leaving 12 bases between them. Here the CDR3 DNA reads TGTGCCAGTAGTCGGCCCGAGTTAAGCACAGATACGCAGTATTTT. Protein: CASSRPELSTDTQYF.

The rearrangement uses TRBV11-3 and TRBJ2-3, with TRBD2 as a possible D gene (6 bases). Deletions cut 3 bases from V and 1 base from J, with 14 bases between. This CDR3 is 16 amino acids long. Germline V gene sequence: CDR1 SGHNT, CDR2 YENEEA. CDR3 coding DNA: TGTGCCAGCAGCTTTATGACTAGTCGGGGCACAGATACGCAGTATTTT. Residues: CASSFMTSRGTDTQYF.

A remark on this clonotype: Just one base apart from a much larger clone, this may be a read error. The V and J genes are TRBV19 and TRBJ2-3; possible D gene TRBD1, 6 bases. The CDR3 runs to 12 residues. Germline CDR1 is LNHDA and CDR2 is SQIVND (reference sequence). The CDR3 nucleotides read TGTACCAGGGGTACGAACACAAATACGCAGTATTTT. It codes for CTRGTNTNTQYF.

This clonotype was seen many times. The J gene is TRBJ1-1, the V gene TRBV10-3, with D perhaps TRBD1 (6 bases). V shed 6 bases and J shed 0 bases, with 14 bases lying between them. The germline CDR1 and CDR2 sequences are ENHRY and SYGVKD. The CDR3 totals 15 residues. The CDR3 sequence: CAISRMDSMNTEAFF. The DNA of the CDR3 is TGTGCCATCAGCCGAATGGACAGCATGAACACTGAAGCTTTCTTT.

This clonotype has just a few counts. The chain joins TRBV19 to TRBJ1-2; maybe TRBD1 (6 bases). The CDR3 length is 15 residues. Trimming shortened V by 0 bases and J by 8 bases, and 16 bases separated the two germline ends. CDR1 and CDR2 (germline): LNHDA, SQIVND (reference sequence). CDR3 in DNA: TGTGCCAGTAGTATAGATCTCCCAGGGGATAGCGGCTACACCTTC. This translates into CASSIDLPGDSGYTF. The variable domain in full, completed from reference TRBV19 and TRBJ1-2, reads DGGITQSPKYLFRKEGQNVTLSCEQNLNHDAMYWYRQDPGQGLRLIYYSQIVNDFQKGDIAEGYSVSREKKESFPLTVTSAQKNPTAFYLCASSIDLPGDSGYTFGSGTRLTVV.

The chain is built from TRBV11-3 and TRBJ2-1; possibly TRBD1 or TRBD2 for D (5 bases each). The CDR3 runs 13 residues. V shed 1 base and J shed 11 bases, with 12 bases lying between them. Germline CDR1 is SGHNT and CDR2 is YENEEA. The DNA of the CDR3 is TGTGCCAGCAGCTTAGTCCCTACGGGGCAGCAGTTCTTC. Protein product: CASSLVPTGQQFF.